This T cell receptor (beta chain) was recovered during a study of T cells in Graves' hyperthyroidism and ophthalmopathy. Researchers took RNA transcripts and amplified the TCR beta CDR3 regions from them. A first-round RT-PCR of the TCR CDR3 used the HTBI primer set. TCRdb analysed the multiplex PCR reads with MiXCR anew, one entry per CDR3 protein. The sample has roughly 300,000 distinct CDR3 sequences, 15% to 20% seen once. The CDR3 spans 12 residues. Germline-derived CDR1 and CDR2 are MDHEN and SYDVKM. Comments on this clonotype: The junction differs from germline at one of its ends, possibly a read error.

Patients counted as stable if ophthalmopathy did not develop within 18 months. J is TRBJ2-1 and V is TRBV28, with 9 bases lining up with TRBD1. This clonotype was obtained from a woman between 45 and 65 years old with Graves' hyperthyroidism. The sample consisted of blood. The CDR3 loop reads CASSLNGGQGIF. CDR3 bases: TGTGCCAGCAGTTTAAACGGTGGACAGGGGATCTTC.